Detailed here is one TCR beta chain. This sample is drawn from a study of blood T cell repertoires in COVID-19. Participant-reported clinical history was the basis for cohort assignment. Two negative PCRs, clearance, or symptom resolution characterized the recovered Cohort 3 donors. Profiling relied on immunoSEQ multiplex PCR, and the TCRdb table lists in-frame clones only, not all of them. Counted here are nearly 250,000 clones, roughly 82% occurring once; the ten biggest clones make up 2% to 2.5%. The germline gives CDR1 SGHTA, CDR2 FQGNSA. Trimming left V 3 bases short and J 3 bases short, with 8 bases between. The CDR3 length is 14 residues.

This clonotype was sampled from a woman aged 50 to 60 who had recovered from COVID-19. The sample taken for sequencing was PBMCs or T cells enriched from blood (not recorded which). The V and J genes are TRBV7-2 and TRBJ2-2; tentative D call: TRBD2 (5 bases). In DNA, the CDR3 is TGTGCCAGCAGCTTGGCGCGGGACACCGGGGAGCTGTTTTTT. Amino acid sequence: CASSLARDTGELFF.